One sample yielded the 6 T cell receptor beta chains listed below, sequenced in a study of regulatory dendritic cells for organ transplantation. TCRdb's copy holds only in-frame clones and misses some; the assay was immunoSEQ multiplex PCR. The sample shows 20,000 to 25,000 clones, roughly 87% of them seen only once. Their antigens are not known. Allogeneic regulatory or mature dendritic cells were co-cultured for roughly five days with CFSE-labeled sorted T cells at 1:10. The sample was naive CD4+ T cells from blood cultured with dendritic cells. The subset: CD45RA+ naive T cells. Every receptor here comes from a human donor in good health.

The chain employs TRBV4-1 and TRBJ2-2, with 7 bases that match TRBD2. Trimming cost V 2 bases and J 5 bases; bases outside gene matches: 23. Germline CDR1 and CDR2: MGHRA and YSYEKL. The length of the CDR3 is 21 residues. CDR3 loop: CASSQSPLADRLRVITGELFF. The CDR3 DNA reads TGCGCCAGCAGCCAAAGTCCGCTAGCGGATCGCTTGAGGGTAATTACCGGGGAGCTGTTTTTT.

The rearrangement links TRBV18 to TRBJ1-2; D call uncertain. CDR1 KGHSH and CDR2 LQKENI come from the germline V gene. Deletions cut 0 bases from V and 3 bases from J, with 8 bases between. CDR3 length: 14 amino acids. This chain's CDR3 is CASSPPTRDYGYTF. In DNA, the CDR3 is TGTGCCAGCTCACCACCGACCCGTGACTATGGCTACACCTTC.

This chain joins TRBV30 and TRBJ1-2, with 8 bases that match TRBD1. CDR1 is GTSNPN, CDR2 SVGIG, per germline (reference sequence). V lost 3 bases, J lost 1 base, and 4 bases stayed unmatched. The CDR3 runs 14 residues. The CDR3 bases are TGTGCCTGGAGGGGGACAGGAAATAACTATGGCTACACCTTC. It translates to CAWRGTGNNYGYTF.

This chain joins TRBV10-1 and TRBJ2-6; D is uncertain. The CDR3 is made up of 18 amino acids. Germline values: CDR1 WNHNN, CDR2 SYGVQD (reference sequence). V lost 4 bases to trimming and J lost 5 bases, with 21 bases between them. CDR3 sequence (DNA): TGCGCCAGCAGTGTAGGCGGAAGAGCACAAAGTCGGGCCAACGTCCTGACTTTC. Translating it yields CASSVGGRAQSRANVLTF.

This chain connects TRBV4-1 to TRBJ1-2, with D unresolved. V was shortened by 3 bases and J by 4 bases, with 15 bases between the two germline ends. The germline CDR1 and CDR2 sequences are MGHRA and YSYEKL. The CDR3 runs 15 residues. DNA for the CDR3: TGCGCCAGCAGCCACCCCCTCAGCCCCGGCTATGGCTACACCTTC. Protein: CASSHPLSPGYGYTF.

The chain employs TRBV7-9 and TRBJ2-1; the match to TRBD1 covers 7 bases. The CDR3 has 13 residues. CDR1 and CDR2 (germline): SEHNR, FQNEAQ (reference sequence). Losses at the gene ends were 3 bases for V and 6 bases for J; bases not matched to a gene: 2. The CDR3 nucleotides are TGTGCCAGCAGCTTCACAGGGGTCAATGAGCAGTTCTTC. The encoded protein is CASSFTGVNEQFF.